These 14 T cell receptor beta chains were sequenced from one sample in a study of identical twins. Each CDR3 protein is one row after TCRdb ran MiXCR on the 5' RACE reads. This table holds approximately 550,000 distinct CDR3 sequences, under 25% found once. The data also belong to a second study, concerning yellow fever vaccine responses in identical twins.

Sequenced: CD4+ T cells sorted from blood. The receptors stem from a woman aged 18-29 years in good health.

This clonotype appeared a few times. The chain recombines TRBV7-2 with TRBJ2-5, with D maybe TRBD1 (5 bases). Per the germline V gene, CDR1 is SGHTA and CDR2 is FQGNSA. V was pared by 3 bases and J by 1 base, with 9 bases between. This CDR3 is built from 14 residues. In nucleotides, the CDR3 is TGTGCCAGCAGCTTCAGGGTTGGCCAAGAGACCCAGTACTTC. This codes for CASSFRVGQETQYF. Supplemented by reference TRBV7-2 and TRBJ2-5, the full variable domain reads GAGVSQSPSNKVTEKGKDVELRCDPISGHTALYWYRQSLGQGLEFLIYFQGNSAPDKSGLPSDRFSAERTGGSVSTLTIQRTQQEDSAVYLCASSFRVGQETQYFGPGTRLLVL.

This clonotype was seen many times. The rearrangement links TRBV24-1 to TRBJ2-1; 9 bases fit TRBD1. Germline assignment: CDR1 KGHDR and CDR2 SFDVKD. V shed 5 bases, J shed 7 bases, and the junction held 5 bases outside the gene matches. The CDR3 consists of 14 residues. DNA of the CDR3: TGTGCCACCAGTGCAAGGACAGGGGTAAATGAGCAGTTCTTC. Translating gives CATSARTGVNEQFF.

The V gene is TRBV5-5, the J gene TRBJ1-5, with 8 bases aligning to TRBD1. CDR3 length equals 14 residues. Germline-derived CDR1 and CDR2 are SGHKS and YYEKEE (reference sequence). The J segment lost 11 bases and the V segment lost 0 bases, leaving 7 bases of the junction unmatched. The CDR3 nucleotides read TGTGCCAGCAGCTTGGGACAGGGGATTGGGGCCCAGCATTTT. The encoded protein is CASSLGQGIGAQHF.

The table lists this clonotype with a few counts. The chain combines TRBV6-1 with TRBJ1-1; weak D call: TRBD1 (5 bases). The CDR3 extends over 13 amino acids. Trimming left V 7 bases short and J 13 bases short, with 22 bases between. Germline CDR1 and CDR2: MNHNS and SASEGT. CDR3 loop: CASNNGVAGNGFF. The CDR3 nucleotides read TGTGCCAGCAATAATGGGGTGGCAGGGAATGGTTTCTTT.

This clonotype was seen a few times. This rearrangement joins TRBV13 to TRBJ2-7, with D possibly matching TRBD2 (6 bases). Germline CDR1 PRHDT, CDR2 FYEKMQ (reference sequence). This CDR3 region has 15 residues. V was trimmed by 7 bases and J by 6 bases, leaving 22 bases between them. CDR3 sequence: CASMLREWRDGEQYF. The CDR3, as DNA: TGTGCCAGCATGCTACGGGAGTGGCGGGATGGCGAGCAGTACTTC.

The chain links TRBV5-1 to TRBJ2-3; no clear D. This CDR3 has 16 residues. The ends were cut back, 0 bases at V and 0 bases at J, with 11 bases in the middle. Per the germline V gene, CDR1 is SGHRS and CDR2 is YFSETQ. CDR3 in DNA: TGCGCCAGCAGCTTGGCCTTGGGTGAAAGCACAGATACGCAGTATTTT. Its protein product is CASSLALGESTDTQYF.

This clonotype appeared once. The gene calls are TRBV5-1 and TRBJ2-3; TRBD2 matches 8 bases. V lost 0 bases, J lost 3 bases, and 6 bases stayed unmatched. This CDR3 region has 16 residues. CDR1 SGHRS and CDR2 YFSETQ come from the germline V gene. CDR3 DNA: TGCGCCAGCAGCTTGGCAGTAGCGGGACCTACAGATACGCAGTATTTT. It specifies CASSLAVAGPTDTQYF.

The J gene is TRBJ2-7, the V gene TRBV7-9; a weak D match, TRBD2 (5 bases). Germline V gives CDR1 SEHNR, CDR2 FQNEAQ (reference sequence). The length of the CDR3 is 13 residues. Written as DNA, the CDR3 is TGTGCCAGCAGTTTAGGGCGGGTGTACGAGCAGTACGTC. It codes for CASSLGRVYEQYV.

This clonotype was recorded a few times. This chain connects TRBV5-1 to TRBJ1-6, with D possibly TRBD1 on 5 matching bases. Germline assignment: CDR1 SGHRS and CDR2 YFSETQ. V lost 4 bases to trimming and J lost 10 bases, with 15 bases between them. This CDR3 is 14 amino acids long. The CDR3 DNA is TGCGCCAGCAGCGCGCCAGGGTTGGAATCACCCCTCCACTTT. Amino acid sequence: CASSAPGLESPLHF.

This rearrangement joins TRBV5-1 to TRBJ2-3; the match to TRBD2 covers 9 bases. Germline CDR1 SGHRS, CDR2 YFSETQ. J lost 0 bases, V lost 2 bases, and 4 bases had no gene match. This CDR3 is built from 16 residues. CDR3 amino acids: CASSFLAGLSTDTQYF. For the CDR3, the DNA is TGCGCCAGCAGCTTTCTAGCGGGGCTTAGCACAGATACGCAGTATTTT.

The rearrangement uses TRBV28 and TRBJ2-1, with D perhaps TRBD1 (5 bases). The CDR3 spans 11 residues. Trimming shortened V by 10 bases and J by 5 bases, and 9 bases separated the two germline ends. Germline loops: CDR1 MDHEN, CDR2 SYDVKM. CDR3 coding DNA: TGTGCCACCCGACAGAACAATGAGCAGTTCTTC. It is translated as CATRQNNEQFF.

CDR3 sequence: CASSLAQQGWTEAFF. The CDR3 DNA is TGCGCCAGCAGCTTGGCACAACAGGGTTGGACTGAAGCTTTCTTT. The rearrangement joins TRBV5-1 to TRBJ1-1; D may be TRBD1 (6 bases). The V and J ends lost 0 bases and 5 bases respectively, with 14 bases between them. This CDR3 contains 15 residues. Germline CDR1 and CDR2: SGHRS and YFSETQ.

This chain uses TRBV7-9 with TRBJ2-5; 10 bases fit TRBD2. In germline, CDR1 is SEHNR, CDR2 FQNEAQ (reference sequence). The V gene end was trimmed by 0 bases and the J gene end by 1 base; junction bases not matched to a gene: 5. The CDR3 sequence is 17 residues long. The CDR3 protein is CASSLAASGGLQETQYF. CDR3 sequence (DNA): TGTGCCAGCAGCTTAGCGGCTAGCGGGGGCCTCCAAGAGACCCAGTACTTC.

This clonotype was observed a handful of times. CDR3 protein: CASSENLASSYNEQFF. The CDR3 coding sequence is TGTGCCAGCAGTGAAAATTTGGCGAGCTCCTACAATGAGCAGTTCTTC. V is TRBV6-1 and J is TRBJ2-1; D gene unclear. Per germline, CDR1 MNHNS and CDR2 SASEGT. V dropped 2 bases and J dropped 0 bases, with 11 bases sitting between them. This CDR3 has 16 residues.